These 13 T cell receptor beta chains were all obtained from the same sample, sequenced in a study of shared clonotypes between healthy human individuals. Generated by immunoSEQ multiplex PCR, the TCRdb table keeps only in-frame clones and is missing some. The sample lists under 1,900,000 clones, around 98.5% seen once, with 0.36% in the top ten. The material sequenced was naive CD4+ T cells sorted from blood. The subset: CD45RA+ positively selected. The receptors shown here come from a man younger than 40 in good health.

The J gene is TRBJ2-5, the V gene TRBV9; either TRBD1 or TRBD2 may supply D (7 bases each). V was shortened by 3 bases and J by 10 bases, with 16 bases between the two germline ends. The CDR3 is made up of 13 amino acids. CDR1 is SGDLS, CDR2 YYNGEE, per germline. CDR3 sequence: CASSAVQGGDQYF. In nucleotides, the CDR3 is TGTGCCAGCAGCGCCGTTCAGGGGGGGGACCAGTACTTC.

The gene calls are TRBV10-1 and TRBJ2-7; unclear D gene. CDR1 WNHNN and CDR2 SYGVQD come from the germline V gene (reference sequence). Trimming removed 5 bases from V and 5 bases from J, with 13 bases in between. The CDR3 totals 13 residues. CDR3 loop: CASSPSVPHEQYF. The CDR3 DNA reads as TGCGCCAGCAGTCCCTCCGTGCCCCACGAGCAGTACTTC.

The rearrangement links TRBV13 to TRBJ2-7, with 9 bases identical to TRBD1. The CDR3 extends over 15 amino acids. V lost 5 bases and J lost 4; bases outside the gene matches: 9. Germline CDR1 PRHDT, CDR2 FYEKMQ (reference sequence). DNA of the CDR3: TGTGCCAGCAGCCCTCACAGGGACAGGGCGTACGAGCAGTACTTC. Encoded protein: CASSPHRDRAYEQYF.

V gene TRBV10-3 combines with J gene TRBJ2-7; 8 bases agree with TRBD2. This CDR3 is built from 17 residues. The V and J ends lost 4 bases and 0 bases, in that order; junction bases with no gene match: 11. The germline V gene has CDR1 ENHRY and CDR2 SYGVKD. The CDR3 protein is CAISGPRAGGSSYEQYF. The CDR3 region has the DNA TGTGCCATCAGTGGCCCCAGGGCGGGGGGCTCCTCCTACGAGCAGTACTTC.

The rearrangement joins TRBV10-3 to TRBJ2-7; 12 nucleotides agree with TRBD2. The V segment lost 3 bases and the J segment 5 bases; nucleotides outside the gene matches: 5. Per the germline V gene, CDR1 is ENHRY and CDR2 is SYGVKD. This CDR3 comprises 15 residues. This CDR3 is CAISEMTSGSHEQYF. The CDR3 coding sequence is TGTGCCATCAGTGAAATGACTAGCGGGAGCCACGAGCAGTACTTC.

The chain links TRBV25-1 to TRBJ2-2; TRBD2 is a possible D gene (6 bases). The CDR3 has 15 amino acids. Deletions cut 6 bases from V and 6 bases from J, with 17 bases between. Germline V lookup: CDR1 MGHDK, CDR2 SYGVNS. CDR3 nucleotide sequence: TGTGCCAGCAGGAGGAGGGGAGACTTCGCCGGGGAGCTGTTTTTT. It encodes CASRRRGDFAGELFF.

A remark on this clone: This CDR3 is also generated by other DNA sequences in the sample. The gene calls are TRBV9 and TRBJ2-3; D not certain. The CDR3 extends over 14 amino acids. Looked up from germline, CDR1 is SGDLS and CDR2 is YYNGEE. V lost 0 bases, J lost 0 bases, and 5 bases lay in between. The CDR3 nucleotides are TGTGCCAGCAGCGTAGGTTCTAGCACAGATACGCAGTATTTT. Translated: CASSVGSSTDTQYF.

CDR3 sequence reads: CASSTDLQETQYF. CDR3 coding DNA: TGTGCCAGCAGTACGGACTTACAAGAGACCCAGTACTTC. The chain carries TRBV2 and TRBJ2-5; maybe TRBD2 (5 bases). This CDR3 is 13 amino acids long. Germline V gene data show CDR1 as SNHLY and CDR2 as FYNNEI. Trimming removed 5 bases from V and 2 bases from J, with 9 bases in between.

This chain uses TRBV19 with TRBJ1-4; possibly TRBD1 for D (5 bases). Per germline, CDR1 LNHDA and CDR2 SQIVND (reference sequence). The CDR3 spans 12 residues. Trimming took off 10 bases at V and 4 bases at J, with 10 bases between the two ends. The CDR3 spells CATQQVNEKLFF. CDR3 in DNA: TGTGCCACGCAACAGGTTAATGAAAAACTGTTTTTT.

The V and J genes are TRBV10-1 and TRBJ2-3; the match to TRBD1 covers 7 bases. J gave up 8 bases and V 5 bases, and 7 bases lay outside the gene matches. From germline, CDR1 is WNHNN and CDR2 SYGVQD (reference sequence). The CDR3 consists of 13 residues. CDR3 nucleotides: TGCGCCAGCAGTCAAAGACAGGGTGGTACGCAGTATTTT. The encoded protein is CASSQRQGGTQYF.

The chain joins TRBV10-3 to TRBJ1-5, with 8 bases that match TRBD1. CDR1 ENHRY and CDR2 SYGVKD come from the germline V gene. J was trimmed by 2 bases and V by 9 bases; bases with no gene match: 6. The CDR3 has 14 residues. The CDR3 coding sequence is TGTGCCATTGGGACAGGTGATGGCAATCAGCCCCAGCATTTT. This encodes CAIGTGDGNQPQHF.

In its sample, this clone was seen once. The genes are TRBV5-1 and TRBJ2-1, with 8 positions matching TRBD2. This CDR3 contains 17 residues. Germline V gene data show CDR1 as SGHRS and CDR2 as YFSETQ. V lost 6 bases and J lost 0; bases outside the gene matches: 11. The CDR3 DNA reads TGCGCCAGCAACTTCCTTAGCGGGGCAAACTCCTACAATGAGCAGTTCTTC. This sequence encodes CASNFLSGANSYNEQFF.

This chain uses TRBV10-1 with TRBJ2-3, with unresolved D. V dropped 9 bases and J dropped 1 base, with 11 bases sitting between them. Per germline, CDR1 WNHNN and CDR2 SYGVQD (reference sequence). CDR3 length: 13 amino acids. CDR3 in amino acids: CASSIQGTDTQYF. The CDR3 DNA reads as TGCGCCAGTTCTATACAAGGCACAGATACGCAGTATTTT.